One and the same sample provided the 18 T cell receptor beta chains below, sequenced in a study of T cells after yellow fever vaccination. TCRdb reprocessed the 5' RACE reads with MiXCR, giving one entry per CDR3 protein. Here the sample spans about 580,000 distinct CDR3 sequences, approximately 16% being singletons. The specimen was PBMCs, collected 5 to 6 days after the first yellow fever vaccination. These receptors originate from a man between 18 and 29 years old who received the YFV17D yellow fever vaccine.

This clonotype appeared a few times. This chain joins TRBV6-1 and TRBJ2-1, with 12 bases matching TRBD1. This CDR3 is built from 16 residues. Germline CDR1 is MNHNS and CDR2 is SASEGT. After removal of 9 bases from V and 7 bases from J, the junction contained 13 bases not matched to a gene. The CDR3 spells CASRLNPGQGANEQFF. The CDR3 nucleotides read TGTGCCAGTCGCCTTAACCCGGGACAGGGGGCGAATGAGCAGTTCTTC.

The sample holds a few counts of this clonotype. The chain is built from TRBV5-6 and TRBJ1-4; 8 bases map to TRBD1. The CDR3 is 15 amino acids. CDR1 and CDR2 from the germline V gene are SGHDT and YYEEEE. The ends lost 4 bases at V and 7 bases at J; junction bases unmatched: 9. The CDR3 DNA sequence: TGTGCCAGCAGCGTGCGGACAGGGAGGGGTGAAAAACTGTTTTTT. Translation gives CASSVRTGRGEKLFF.

The chain employs TRBV6-1 and TRBJ2-5, with 9 bases identical to TRBD1. Germline trimming cut 3 bases from V and 5 bases from J; bases unmatched to any gene: 4. CDR3 size: 14 residues. CDR1 and CDR2 from the germline V gene are MNHNS and SASEGT. The CDR3 region is CASSEGTGRETQYF. The CDR3 DNA reads as TGTGCCAGCAGTGAGGGGACAGGGAGGGAGACCCAGTACTTC.

The rearrangement uses TRBV20-1 and TRBJ1-6; 9 bases agree with TRBD1. The germline CDR1 and CDR2 sequences are DFQATT and SNEGSKA (reference sequence). There are 15 residues in the CDR3. V was clipped by 0 bases and J by 10 bases; unmatched bases: 7. CDR3 sequence reads: CSARDLDRGSSPLHF. In nucleotides, the CDR3 is TGCAGTGCTAGAGATCTGGACAGGGGAAGCTCACCCCTCCACTTT.

The V and J genes are TRBV5-1 and TRBJ1-1, with 7 bases fitting TRBD1. The CDR3 extends over 14 amino acids. CDR1 and CDR2 (germline): SGHRS, YFSETQ. V shed 0 bases and J 7 bases; nucleotides not matched to a gene: 6. Here the CDR3 reads CASSLETGSGEAFF. Here the CDR3 DNA reads TGCGCCAGCAGCTTGGAGACAGGGTCGGGTGAAGCTTTCTTT.

The rearrangement uses TRBV4-3 and TRBJ2-5, with D perhaps TRBD2 (6 bases). V lost 0 bases and J lost 0, with 11 bases in between. CDR3 length: 16 amino acids. CDR1 is LGHNA and CDR2 is YSLEER in the germline V gene. The CDR3 protein is CASSQEIAEYQETQYF. DNA of the CDR3: TGCGCCAGCAGCCAAGAGATAGCGGAGTACCAAGAGACCCAGTACTTC.

This clonotype showed up just a few times. This sequence joins TRBV6-5 and TRBJ2-5; D unclear. The CDR3 contains 15 residues. Germline V gene lookup returns CDR1 MNHEY and CDR2 SVGAGI. V was cut by 0 bases and J by 1 base, with 9 bases left in between. The CDR3 loop is CASSYSPGGQETQYF. In DNA form, the CDR3 reads TGTGCCAGCAGTTACTCTCCTGGTGGCCAAGAGACCCAGTACTTC.

Ten or more counts support this clonotype. The chain employs TRBV7-2 and TRBJ1-2; TRBD1 agrees at 7 bases. This CDR3 is 16 amino acids long. The germline V gene has CDR1 SGHTA and CDR2 FQGNSA. Germline trimming cut 0 bases from V and 1 base from J; bases unmatched to any gene: 5. CDR3 bases: TGTGCCAGCAGCTTAGCTTACAGGGGCAATAACTATGGCTACACCTTC. It yields the protein CASSLAYRGNNYGYTF. The whole variable domain, remainder taken from reference TRBV7-2 and TRBJ1-2, is GAGVSQSPSNKVTEKGKDVELRCDPISGHTALYWYRQSLGQGLEFLIYFQGNSAPDKSGLPSDRFSAERTGGSVSTLTIQRTQQEDSAVYLCASSLAYRGNNYGYTFGSGTRLTVV.

This clonotype was found many times. This sequence joins TRBV7-2 and TRBJ1-5, with a tentative D call TRBD1 (5 bases). Germline loops: CDR1 SGHTA, CDR2 FQGNSA. Trimming took off 0 bases at V and 6 bases at J, with 9 bases between the two ends. This CDR3 spans 14 amino acids. The CDR3 loop reads CASSLAGGGQPQHF. The CDR3 DNA reads TGTGCCAGCAGCTTAGCGGGGGGAGGTCAGCCCCAGCATTTT. Full variable domain (outside the CDR3, taken from reference TRBV7-2 and TRBJ1-5): GAGVSQSPSNKVTEKGKDVELRCDPISGHTALYWYRQSLGQGLEFLIYFQGNSAPDKSGLPSDRFSAERTGGSVSTLTIQRTQQEDSAVYLCASSLAGGGQPQHFGDGTRLSIL.

This clonotype was seen repeatedly, ten times or more. This chain links TRBV11-2 with TRBJ2-2; D is possibly TRBD2 (7 bases). V shed 10 bases and J shed 6 bases, with 30 bases lying between them. The length of the CDR3 is 18 residues. Germline CDR1 reads SGHAT; CDR2 reads FQNNGV. CDR3 nucleotides: TGTGCCATCTCCCAGATCGGCGGGGGCCACACTAACGCCGGGGAGCTGTTTTTT. Protein sequence: CAISQIGGGHTNAGELFF. Based on the CDR3 plus reference TRBV11-2 and TRBJ2-2, the full variable domain is EAGVAQSPRYKIIEKRQSVAFWCNPISGHATLYWYQQILGQGPKLLIQFQNNGVVDDSQLPKDRFSAERLKGVDSTLKIQPAKLEDSAVYLCAISQIGGGHTNAGELFFGEGSRLTVL.

This clonotype showed up just a few times. The chain carries TRBV12-3 or TRBV12-4 and TRBJ2-3; D is perhaps TRBD1 (6 bases). V was clipped by 5 bases and J by 5 bases, with 14 bases between them. The CDR3 consists of 14 residues. CDR3 region: CASSPNDRRDTQYF. CDR3 bases: TGTGCCAGCAGTCCGAATGACAGGCGAGATACGCAGTATTTT.

The table lists this clonotype with a few counts. Germline and junction disagree at one end, which may indicate a read error. The chain couples TRBV27 to TRBJ1-3, with a possible D match to TRBD1 (5 bases). The germline CDR1 and CDR2 sequences are MNHEY and SMNVEV (reference sequence). The CDR3 is 15 amino acids. CDR3 in DNA: TGTGCCAGCAGTTTAGGCAGGGAAGCTGGTAACACCATATATTTT. Translating gives CASSLGREAGNTIYF.

The chain links TRBV4-3 to TRBJ2-1; TRBD1 is a possible D gene (6 bases). Germline V lookup: CDR1 LGHNA, CDR2 YSLEER. V lost 3 bases to trimming and J lost 5 bases, with 17 bases between them. This CDR3 has 16 amino acids. The CDR3 bases are TGCGCCAGCAGCCATGGGAGCACGGGACAAAACAATGAGCAGTTCTTC. Encoded protein: CASSHGSTGQNNEQFF.

This clonotype has only a few counts. V gene TRBV9 combines with J gene TRBJ1-2; D remains ambiguous. This CDR3 region has 16 residues. Trimming stripped 0 bases from V and 7 bases from J, with 19 bases between. Germline V gives CDR1 SGDLS, CDR2 YYNGEE. CDR3 in amino acids: CASSVGPTRLNRGYTF. CDR3 sequence (DNA): TGTGCCAGCAGCGTAGGCCCGACAAGGCTGAACCGTGGCTACACCTTC.

This sequence joins TRBV3-1 and TRBJ2-2; unclear D gene. V gave up 0 bases and J gave up 4 bases, with 12 bases separating them. CDR1 and CDR2 from the germline V gene are LGHDT and YNNKEL (reference sequence). This CDR3 has 16 residues. The CDR3 nucleotides read TGTGCCAGCAGCCAAGATCCGGGCGCTTCCACCGGGGAGCTGTTTTTT. It translates to CASSQDPGASTGELFF.

The V call is TRBV6-1, the J call TRBJ2-6, with 10 bases lining up with TRBD1. The V gene's germline CDR1 is MNHNS and CDR2 SASEGT. Unmatched junction bases numbered 8, after V lost 6 bases and J lost 0 bases. The CDR3 consists of 18 residues. The CDR3 is CASSKIDRGPSGANVLTF. The CDR3 DNA reads TGTGCCAGCAGCAAGATCGACAGGGGGCCCTCTGGGGCCAACGTCCTGACTTTC.

This chain links TRBV12-3 or TRBV12-4 with TRBJ2-2; 9 bases line up with TRBD1. V shed 6 bases, J shed 6 bases, and the junction held 14 bases outside the gene matches. The CDR3 totals 17 residues. The CDR3 is CASSQGTGPLIAGELFF. The CDR3 DNA sequence: TGTGCCAGCAGCCAAGGGACAGGGCCGCTTATCGCCGGGGAGCTGTTTTTT.

The rearrangement joins TRBV4-2 to TRBJ2-3; perhaps TRBD2 as D (6 bases). Germline lookup yields CDR1 LGHNA and CDR2 YNFKEQ. The CDR3 consists of 14 residues. The germline V and J ends were trimmed by 1 base and 5 bases, with 10 bases remaining between them. The CDR3 reads CASSQGGDQDTQYF. In DNA, the CDR3 is TGTGCCAGCAGCCAAGGGGGGGACCAAGATACGCAGTATTTT.